This note documents a single T cell receptor beta chain sequence. These data belong to a study of blood T cell repertoires in COVID-19. Sequencing was performed with immunoSEQ multiplex PCR; in TCRdb, only in-frame clones are kept and a portion is missing. The table shows about 180,000 clones, with approximately 85% occurring only once. J was trimmed by 1 base and V by 0 bases; bases with no gene match: 7. This CDR3 has 18 amino acids. Per germline, CDR1 SGDLS and CDR2 YYNGEE. The sequence was obtained from a woman aged 25-40 years who had recovered from COVID-19. The sample was PBMCs or T cells enriched from blood (not recorded which). This sequence joins TRBV9 and TRBJ2-1, with 10 bases identical to TRBD2. CDR3 region: CASSVGASGRKSYNEQFF. The CDR3 DNA is TGTGCCAGCAGCGTAGGTGCTAGCGGGAGAAAATCCTACAATGAGCAGTTCTTC.